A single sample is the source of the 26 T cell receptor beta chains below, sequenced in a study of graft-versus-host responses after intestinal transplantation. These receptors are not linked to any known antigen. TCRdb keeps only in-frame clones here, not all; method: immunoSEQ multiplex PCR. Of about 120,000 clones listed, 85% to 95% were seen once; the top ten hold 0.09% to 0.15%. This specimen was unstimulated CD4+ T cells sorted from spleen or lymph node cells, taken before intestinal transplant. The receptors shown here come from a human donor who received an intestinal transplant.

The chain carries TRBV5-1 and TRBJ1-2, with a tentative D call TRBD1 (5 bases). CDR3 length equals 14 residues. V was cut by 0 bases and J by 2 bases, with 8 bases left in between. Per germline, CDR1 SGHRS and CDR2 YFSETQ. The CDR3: CASSLVGGNYGYTF. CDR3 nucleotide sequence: TGCGCCAGCAGCTTGGTTGGGGGAAACTATGGCTACACCTTC.

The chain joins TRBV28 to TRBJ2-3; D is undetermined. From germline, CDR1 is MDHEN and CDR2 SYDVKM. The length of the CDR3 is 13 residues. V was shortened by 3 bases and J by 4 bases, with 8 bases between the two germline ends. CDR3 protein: CASSLPVPDTQYF. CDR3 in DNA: TGTGCCAGCAGTTTGCCCGTCCCAGATACGCAGTATTTT.

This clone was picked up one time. The CDR3 protein is CASNKQGIVNEKLFF. The CDR3 DNA sequence: TGTGCCAGCAATAAACAGGGTATCGTTAATGAAAAACTGTTTTTT. The rearrangement joins TRBV2 to TRBJ1-4; a possible D gene is TRBD1 (6 bases). Deletions cut 7 bases from V and 4 bases from J, with 16 bases between. The CDR3 consists of 15 residues. CDR1 is SNHLY and CDR2 is FYNNEI in the germline V gene.

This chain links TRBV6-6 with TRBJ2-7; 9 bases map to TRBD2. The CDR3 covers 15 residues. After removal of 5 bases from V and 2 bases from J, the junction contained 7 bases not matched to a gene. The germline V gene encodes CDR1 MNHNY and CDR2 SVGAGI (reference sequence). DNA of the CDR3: TGTGCCAGCAGTCCCTTGTTAGCGGGAGCCTACGAGCAGTACTTC. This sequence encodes CASSPLLAGAYEQYF.

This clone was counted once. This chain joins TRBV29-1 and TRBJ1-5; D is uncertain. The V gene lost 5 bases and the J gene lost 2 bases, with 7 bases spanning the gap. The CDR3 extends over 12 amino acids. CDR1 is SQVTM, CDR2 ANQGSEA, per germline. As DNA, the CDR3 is TGCAGCGTTCAGGTTGGCAATCAGCCCCAGCATTTT. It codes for CSVQVGNQPQHF.

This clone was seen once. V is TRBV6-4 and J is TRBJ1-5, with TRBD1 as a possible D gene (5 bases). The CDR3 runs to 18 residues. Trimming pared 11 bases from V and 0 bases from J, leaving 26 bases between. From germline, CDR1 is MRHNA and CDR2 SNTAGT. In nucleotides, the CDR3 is TGTGCCCGCGGGGGAGAAGACAGCATCTTCTATAGCAATCAGCCCCAGCATTTT. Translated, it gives CARGGEDSIFYSNQPQHF.

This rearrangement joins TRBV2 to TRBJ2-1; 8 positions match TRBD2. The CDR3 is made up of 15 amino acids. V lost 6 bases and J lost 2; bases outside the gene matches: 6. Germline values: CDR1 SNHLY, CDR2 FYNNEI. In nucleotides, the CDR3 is TGTGCCAGCAGCCCACTAGCGGAGACCTACAATGAGCAGTTCTTC. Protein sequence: CASSPLAETYNEQFF.

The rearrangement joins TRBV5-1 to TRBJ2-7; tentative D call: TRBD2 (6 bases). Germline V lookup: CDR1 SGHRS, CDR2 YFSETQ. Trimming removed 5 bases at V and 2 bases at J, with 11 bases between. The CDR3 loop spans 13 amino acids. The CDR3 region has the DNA TGCGCCAGCAGATTAGCGGAGACCTACGAGCAGTACTTC. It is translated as CASRLAETYEQYF.

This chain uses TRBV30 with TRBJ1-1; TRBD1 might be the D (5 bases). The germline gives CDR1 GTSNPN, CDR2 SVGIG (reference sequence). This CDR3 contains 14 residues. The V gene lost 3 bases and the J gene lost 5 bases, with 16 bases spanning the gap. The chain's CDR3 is CAWRGDYLGTEAFF. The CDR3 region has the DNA TGTGCCTGGAGGGGGGACTATTTGGGGACTGAAGCTTTCTTT.

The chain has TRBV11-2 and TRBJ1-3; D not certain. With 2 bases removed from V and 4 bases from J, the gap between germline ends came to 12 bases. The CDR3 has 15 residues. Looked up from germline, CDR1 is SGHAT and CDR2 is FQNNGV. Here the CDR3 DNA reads TGTGCCAGCAGCTTACGTCCCCTGGACGGAAACACCATATATTTT. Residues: CASSLRPLDGNTIYF.

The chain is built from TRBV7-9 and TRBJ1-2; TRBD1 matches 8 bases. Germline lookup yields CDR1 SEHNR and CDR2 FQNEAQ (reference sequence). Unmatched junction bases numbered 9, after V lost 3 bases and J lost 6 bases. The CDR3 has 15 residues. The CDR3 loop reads CASSLGPGQGHGYTF. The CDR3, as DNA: TGTGCCAGCAGCTTGGGACCCGGACAGGGACATGGCTACACCTTC.

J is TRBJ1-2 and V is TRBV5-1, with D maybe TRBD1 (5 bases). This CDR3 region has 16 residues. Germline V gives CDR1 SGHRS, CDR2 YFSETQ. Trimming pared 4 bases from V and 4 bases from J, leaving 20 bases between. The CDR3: CASSQAERGLIYGYTF. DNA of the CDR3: TGCGCCAGCAGCCAGGCGGAACGGGGCCTCATCTATGGCTACACCTTC.

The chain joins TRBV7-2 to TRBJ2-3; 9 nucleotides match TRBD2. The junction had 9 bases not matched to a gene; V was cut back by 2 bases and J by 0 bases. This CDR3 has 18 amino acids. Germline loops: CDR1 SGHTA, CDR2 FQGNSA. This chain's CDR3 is CASSLRGGRGFSTDTQYF. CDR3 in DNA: TGTGCCAGCAGCTTACGTGGCGGGAGGGGATTTAGCACAGATACGCAGTATTTT.

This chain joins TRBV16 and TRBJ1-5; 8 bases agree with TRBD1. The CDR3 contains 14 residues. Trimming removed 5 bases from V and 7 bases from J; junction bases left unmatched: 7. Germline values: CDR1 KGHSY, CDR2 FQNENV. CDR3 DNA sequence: TGTGCCAGCAGCTGGACAGGGTGGGAACAGCCCCAGCATTTT. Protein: CASSWTGWEQPQHF.

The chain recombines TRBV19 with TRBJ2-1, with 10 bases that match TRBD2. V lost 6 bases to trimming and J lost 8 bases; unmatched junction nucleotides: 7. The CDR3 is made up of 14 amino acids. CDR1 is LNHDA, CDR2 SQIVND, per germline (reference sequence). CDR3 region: CASREAGGPYEQFF. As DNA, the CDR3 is TGTGCCAGTAGGGAAGCGGGAGGGCCTTATGAGCAGTTCTTC. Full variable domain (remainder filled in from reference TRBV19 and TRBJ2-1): DGGITQSPKYLFRKEGQNVTLSCEQNLNHDAMYWYRQDPGQGLRLIYYSQIVNDFQKGDIAEGYSVSREKKESFPLTVTSAQKNPTAFYLCASREAGGPYEQFFGPGTRLTVL.

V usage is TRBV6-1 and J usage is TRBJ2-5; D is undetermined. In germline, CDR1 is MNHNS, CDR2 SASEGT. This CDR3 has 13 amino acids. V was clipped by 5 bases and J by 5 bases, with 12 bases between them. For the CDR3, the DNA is TGTGCCAGCAGTCTGGTAGGGTCGGAGACCCAGTACTTC. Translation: CASSLVGSETQYF.

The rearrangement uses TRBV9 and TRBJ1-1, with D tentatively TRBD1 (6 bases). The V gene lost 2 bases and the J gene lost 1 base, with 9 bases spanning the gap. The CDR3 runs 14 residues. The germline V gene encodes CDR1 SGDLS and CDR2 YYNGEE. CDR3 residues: CASSVRGGNTEAFF. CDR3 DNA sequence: TGTGCCAGCAGCGTGAGAGGGGGGAACACTGAAGCTTTCTTT.

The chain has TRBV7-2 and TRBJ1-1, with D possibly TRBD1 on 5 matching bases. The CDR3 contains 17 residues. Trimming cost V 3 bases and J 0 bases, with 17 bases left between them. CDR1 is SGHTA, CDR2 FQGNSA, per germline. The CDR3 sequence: CASSFRETVSVNTEAFF. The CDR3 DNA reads TGTGCCAGCAGCTTTCGAGAGACAGTCTCGGTGAACACTGAAGCTTTCTTT.

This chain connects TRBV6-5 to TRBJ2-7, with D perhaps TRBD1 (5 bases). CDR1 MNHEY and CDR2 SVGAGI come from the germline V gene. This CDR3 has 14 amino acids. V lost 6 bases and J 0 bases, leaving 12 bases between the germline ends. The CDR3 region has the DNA TGTGCCAGCAGCCGAAGGGGCAGCTCCTACGAGCAGTACTTC. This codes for CASSRRGSSYEQYF.

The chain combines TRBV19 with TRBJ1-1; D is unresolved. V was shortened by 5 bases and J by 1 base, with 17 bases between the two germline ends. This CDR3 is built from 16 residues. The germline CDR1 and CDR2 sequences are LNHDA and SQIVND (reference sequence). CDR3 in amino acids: CASSLQEIGRNTEAFF. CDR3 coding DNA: TGTGCCAGTAGTCTCCAGGAAATCGGGCGGAACACTGAAGCTTTCTTT.

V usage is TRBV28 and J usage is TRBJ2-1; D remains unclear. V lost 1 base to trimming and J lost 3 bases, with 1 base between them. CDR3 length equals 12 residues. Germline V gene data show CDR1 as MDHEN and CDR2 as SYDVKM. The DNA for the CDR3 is TGTGCCAGCAGTTTATACTACAATGAGCAGTTCTTC. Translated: CASSLYYNEQFF.

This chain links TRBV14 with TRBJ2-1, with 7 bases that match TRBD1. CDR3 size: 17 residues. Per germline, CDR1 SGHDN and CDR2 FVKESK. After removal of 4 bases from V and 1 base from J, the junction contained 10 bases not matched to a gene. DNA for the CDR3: TGTGCCAGCAGCCTCGACCGAGGGACAGTTTCCTACAATGAGCAGTTCTTC. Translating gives CASSLDRGTVSYNEQFF.

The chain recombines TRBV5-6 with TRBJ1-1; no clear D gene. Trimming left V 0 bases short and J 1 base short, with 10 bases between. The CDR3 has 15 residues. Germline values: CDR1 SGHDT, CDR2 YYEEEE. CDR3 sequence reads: CASSLVGLSNTEAFF. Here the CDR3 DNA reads TGTGCCAGCAGCTTGGTGGGCCTTTCGAACACTGAAGCTTTCTTT. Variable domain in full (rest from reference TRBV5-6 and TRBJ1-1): DAGVTQSPTHLIKTRGQQVTLRCSPKSGHDTVSWYQQALGQGPQFIFQYYEEEERQRGNFPDRFSGHQFPNYSSELNVNALLLGDSALYLCASSLVGLSNTEAFFGQGTRLTVV.

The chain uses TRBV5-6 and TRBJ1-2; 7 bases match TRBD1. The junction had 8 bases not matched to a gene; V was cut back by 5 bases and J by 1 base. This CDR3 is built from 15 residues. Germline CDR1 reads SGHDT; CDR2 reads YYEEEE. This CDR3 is CASRPRTGLNYGYTF. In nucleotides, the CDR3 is TGTGCCAGCAGGCCGAGGACAGGACTTAACTATGGCTACACCTTC.

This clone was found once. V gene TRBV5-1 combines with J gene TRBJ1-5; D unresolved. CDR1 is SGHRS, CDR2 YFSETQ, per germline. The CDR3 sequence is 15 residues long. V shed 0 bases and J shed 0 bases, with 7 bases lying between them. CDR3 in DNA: TGCGCCAGCAGCTTGGACAGTTATAGCAATCAGCCCCAGCATTTT. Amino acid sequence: CASSLDSYSNQPQHF.

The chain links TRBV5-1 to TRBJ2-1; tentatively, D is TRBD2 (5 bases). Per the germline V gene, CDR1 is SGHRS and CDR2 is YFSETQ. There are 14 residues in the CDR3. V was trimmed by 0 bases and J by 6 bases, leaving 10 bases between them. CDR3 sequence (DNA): TGCGCCAGCAGCTTGGGTGGAACTAGCAATGAGCAGTTCTTC. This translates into CASSLGGTSNEQFF. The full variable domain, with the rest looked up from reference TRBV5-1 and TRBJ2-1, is KAGVTQTPRYLIKTRGQQVTLSCSPISGHRSVSWYQQTPGQGLQFLFEYFSETQRNKGNFPGRFSGRQFSNSRSEMNVSTLELGDSALYLCASSLGGTSNEQFFGPGTRLTVL.